Listed below are T cell receptor beta chains from one sample, sequenced in a study of cytomegalovirus exposure and HLA in healthy donors. Clones were sequenced by immunoSEQ multiplex PCR, and TCRdb holds only the in-frame ones, with some missing. The table has roughly 160,000 clones, roughly two thirds seen once. Sequencing used PBMCs. The receptors originated from a woman between 25 and 40 years old in good health and CMV-seronegative. CDR3s include the opening cysteine and the closing phenylalanine or tryptophan. The D gene is left open where the match is weak. Rows give clone size only sometimes, using once, few, many, or a class for an expanded clone.

clone_size: NA
j_call: TRBJ1-4
v_call: TRBV9
d_call: NA
cdr3_aa: CASSVGGLTNEKLFF
cdr3_nt: TGTGCCAGCAGCGTAGGTGGACTGACTAATGAAAAACTGTTTTTT

clone_size: NA
j_call: TRBJ2-6
v_call: TRBV27
d_call: NA
cdr3_aa: CASTKGHTSSGANVLTF
cdr3_nt: TGTGCCAGCACGAAGGGACACACTAGCTCTGGGGCCAACGTCCTGACTTTC

clone_size: NA
j_call: TRBJ2-1
v_call: TRBV4-3
d_call: TRBD2
cdr3_aa: CASSQPGLALNEQFF
cdr3_nt: TGCGCCAGCAGCCAACCGGGACTAGCCCTCAATGAGCAGTTCTTC

clone_size: NA
j_call: TRBJ1-1
v_call: TRBV5-1
d_call: NA
cdr3_aa: CASSLEGRGTEAFF
cdr3_nt: TGCGCCAGCAGCTTGGAGGGTCGGGGTACTGAAGCTTTCTTT

clone_size: few
j_call: TRBJ1-1
v_call: TRBV19
d_call: NA
cdr3_aa: CASSPDRSEAFF
cdr3_nt: TGTGCCAGTAGTCCCGATAGATCTGAAGCTTTCTTT

clone_size: once
j_call: TRBJ2-1
v_call: TRBV5-1
d_call: NA
cdr3_aa: CASSLRRPGYNEQFF
cdr3_nt: TGCGCCAGCAGCCTAAGACGTCCGGGATACAATGAGCAGTTCTTC

clone_size: NA
j_call: TRBJ2-3
v_call: TRBV27
d_call: NA
cdr3_aa: CASSLDGRVLTINTDTQYF
cdr3_nt: TGTGCCAGCAGTTTAGACGGGAGAGTCTTAACTATTAACACAGATACGCAGTATTTT

clone_size: NA
j_call: TRBJ2-3
v_call: TRBV5-4
d_call: TRBD2
cdr3_aa: CASSTRLAGTDTQYF
cdr3_nt: TGTGCCAGCAGCACCCGGCTAGCGGGCACAGATACGCAGTATTTT

clone_size: few
j_call: TRBJ1-5
v_call: TRBV5-1
d_call: NA
cdr3_aa: CASSLEGVEPQHF
cdr3_nt: TGCGCCAGCAGCTTGGAGGGGGTTGAGCCCCAGCATTTT

clone_size: few
j_call: TRBJ2-7
v_call: TRBV2
d_call: TRBD2
cdr3_aa: CASSEAISGIYEQYF
cdr3_nt: TGTGCCAGCAGTGAAGCGATTAGCGGGATCTACGAGCAGTACTTC

clone_size: NA
j_call: TRBJ2-7
v_call: TRBV6-6
d_call: NA
cdr3_aa: CASSRDTYYEQYF
cdr3_nt: TGTGCCAGCAGTAGGGACACCTACTACGAGCAGTACTTC

clone_size: NA
j_call: TRBJ2-7
v_call: TRBV28
d_call: TRBD2
cdr3_aa: CASSQTGRDEQYF
cdr3_nt: TGTGCCAGTTCTCAGACGGGGAGGGACGAGCAGTACTTC

clone_size: NA
j_call: TRBJ2-1
v_call: TRBV6-4
d_call: TRBD2
cdr3_aa: CASSDMPSGDYNEQFF
cdr3_nt: TGTGCCAGCAGTGACATGCCTAGCGGGGACTACAATGAGCAGTTCTTC

clone_size: NA
j_call: TRBJ1-6
v_call: TRBV5-1
d_call: TRBD1
cdr3_aa: CASSPQGASRNSPLHF
cdr3_nt: TGCGCCAGCAGCCCCCAGGGGGCATCAAGGAATTCACCCCTCCACTTT

clone_size: NA
j_call: TRBJ2-7
v_call: TRBV19
d_call: TRBD2
cdr3_aa: CASSTPSGGSYEQYF
cdr3_nt: TGTGCCAGTAGTACGCCAAGCGGGGGTTCCTACGAGCAGTACTTC

clone_size: few
j_call: TRBJ2-2
v_call: TRBV28
d_call: NA
cdr3_aa: CASSNPRGTGELFF
cdr3_nt: TGTGCCAGCAGTAACCCCAGGGGTACCGGGGAGCTGTTTTTT

clone_size: NA
j_call: TRBJ2-7
v_call: TRBV28
d_call: NA
cdr3_aa: CASSFREQYF
cdr3_nt: TGTGCCAGCAGTTTCCGCGAGCAGTACTTC

clone_size: NA
j_call: TRBJ2-1
v_call: TRBV29-1
d_call: NA
cdr3_aa: CSVDRQADEQFF
cdr3_nt: TGCAGCGTTGACAGGCAGGCTGATGAGCAGTTCTTC

clone_size: NA
j_call: TRBJ2-7
v_call: TRBV2
d_call: NA
cdr3_aa: CASSAGRTALKKNGSYEQYF
cdr3_nt: TGTGCCAGCAGTGCCGGAAGGACAGCACTCAAAAAGAATGGTTCCTACGAGCAGTACTTC

clone_size: NA
j_call: TRBJ2-7
v_call: TRBV18
d_call: NA
cdr3_aa: CASSPRGGPQVSGVTYEQYF
cdr3_nt: TGTGCCAGCTCACCAAGGGGCGGCCCACAGGTTTCGGGCGTAACCTACGAGCAGTACTTC

clone_size: NA
j_call: TRBJ1-2
v_call: TRBV9
d_call: TRBD1
cdr3_aa: CASSVERGRGLGNYGYTF
cdr3_nt: TGTGCCAGCAGCGTAGAAAGGGGCAGGGGGCTTGGCAACTATGGCTACACCTTC

clone_size: NA
j_call: TRBJ2-7
v_call: TRBV4-1
d_call: NA
cdr3_aa: CASSQDPQGRNEQYF
cdr3_nt: TGCGCCAGCAGCCAAGATCCACAGGGTCGCAACGAGCAGTACTTC

clone_size: few
j_call: TRBJ1-5
v_call: TRBV4-1
d_call: NA
cdr3_aa: CASSQVGGEQPQHF
cdr3_nt: TGCGCCAGCAGCCAAGTAGGGGGTGAGCAGCCCCAGCATTTT

clone_size: NA
j_call: TRBJ1-5
v_call: TRBV6-6
d_call: TRBD1
cdr3_aa: CASSYLGGLSNQPQHF
cdr3_nt: TGTGCCAGCAGTTACTTAGGGGGCCTTAGCAATCAGCCCCAGCATTTT

clone_size: NA
j_call: TRBJ2-7
v_call: TRBV2
d_call: TRBD2
cdr3_aa: CASSRLAGSYEQYF
cdr3_nt: TGTGCCAGTTCTCGACTAGCGGGCTCCTACGAGCAGTACTTC

clone_size: NA
j_call: TRBJ2-1
v_call: TRBV6-5
d_call: NA
cdr3_aa: CASSQTGFSYNEQFF
cdr3_nt: TGTGCCAGCAGCCAAACTGGTTTCTCCTACAATGAGCAGTTCTTC

clone_size: NA
j_call: TRBJ1-2
v_call: TRBV28
d_call: NA
cdr3_aa: CASRLAGQHYGYTF
cdr3_nt: TGTGCCAGCAGGTTAGCAGGGCAGCACTATGGCTACACCTTC

clone_size: few
j_call: TRBJ2-2
v_call: TRBV28
d_call: NA
cdr3_aa: CASSLTSPPNTGELFF
cdr3_nt: TGTGCCAGCAGTTTGACAAGTCCTCCGAACACCGGGGAGCTGTTTTTT

clone_size: NA
j_call: TRBJ2-7
v_call: TRBV2
d_call: TRBD1
cdr3_aa: CASSGSPDRGWDEQYF
cdr3_nt: TGTGCCAGCAGTGGGTCCCCGGACAGGGGTTGGGACGAGCAGTACTTC

clone_size: few
j_call: TRBJ1-5
v_call: TRBV6-5
d_call: NA
cdr3_aa: CASKAGRKPQHF
cdr3_nt: TGTGCCAGCAAGGCAGGGAGGAAGCCCCAGCATTTT

clone_size: NA
j_call: TRBJ1-5
v_call: TRBV28
d_call: NA
cdr3_aa: CASGQLYSNQPQHF
cdr3_nt: TGTGCCAGCGGACAGCTCTATAGCAATCAGCCCCAGCATTTT

clone_size: few
j_call: TRBJ1-4
v_call: TRBV6-1
d_call: TRBD1
cdr3_aa: CASSVTGGFIEKLFF
cdr3_nt: TGTGCCAGCAGTGTGACAGGGGGCTTTATAGAAAAACTGTTTTTT

clone_size: NA
j_call: TRBJ2-1
v_call: TRBV27
d_call: TRBD2
cdr3_aa: CASSFLPGGGNEQFF
cdr3_nt: TGTGCCAGCAGTTTTCTTCCGGGAGGGGGGAATGAGCAGTTCTTC

clone_size: NA
j_call: TRBJ2-3
v_call: TRBV6-1
d_call: NA
cdr3_aa: CASSGGAEADTQYF
cdr3_nt: TGTGCCAGCAGTGGCGGGGCTGAGGCAGATACGCAGTATTTT

clone_size: NA
j_call: TRBJ2-5
v_call: TRBV9
d_call: TRBD2
cdr3_aa: CASSVRRTSGVETQYF
cdr3_nt: TGTGCCAGCAGCGTTAGGAGGACTAGCGGTGTAGAGACCCAGTACTTC

clone_size: NA
j_call: TRBJ2-3
v_call: TRBV7-9
d_call: NA
cdr3_aa: CASSTVLPDTQYF
cdr3_nt: TGTGCCAGCAGCACAGTTCTTCCAGATACGCAGTATTTT

clone_size: NA
j_call: TRBJ2-7
v_call: TRBV6-5
d_call: NA
cdr3_aa: CASSYSSRGSEQYF
cdr3_nt: TGTGCCAGCAGTTACTCGTCTAGGGGGAGCGAGCAGTACTTC

clone_size: NA
j_call: TRBJ2-2
v_call: TRBV7-9
d_call: TRBD1
cdr3_aa: CASSSGQGVVTGELFF
cdr3_nt: TGTGCCAGCAGCTCCGGACAGGGGGTTGTGACCGGGGAGCTGTTTTTT

clone_size: NA
j_call: TRBJ2-7
v_call: TRBV7-2
d_call: TRBD1
cdr3_aa: CASSPDRDYEQYF
cdr3_nt: TGTGCCAGCAGCCCTGACAGGGACTACGAGCAGTACTTC

clone_size: NA
j_call: TRBJ2-7
v_call: TRBV2
d_call: NA
cdr3_aa: CASRVGSVSYEQYF
cdr3_nt: TGTGCCAGCAGAGTTGGTAGCGTCAGCTACGAGCAGTACTTC

clone_size: NA
j_call: TRBJ2-1
v_call: TRBV4-1
d_call: NA
cdr3_aa: CASSQVTLVNEQFF
cdr3_nt: TGCGCCAGCAGCCAGGTGACCCTAGTGAATGAGCAGTTCTTC

clone_size: NA
j_call: TRBJ2-3
v_call: TRBV7-2
d_call: TRBD2
cdr3_aa: CASSLLRGGKDTQYF
cdr3_nt: TGTGCCAGCAGCTTATTGCGGGGGGGCAAAGATACGCAGTATTTT

clone_size: NA
j_call: TRBJ1-6
v_call: TRBV4-2
d_call: NA
cdr3_aa: CASSQEEYKMNSPLHF
cdr3_nt: TGTGCCAGCAGCCAAGAGGAGTACAAAATGAATTCACCCCTCCACTTT

clone_size: NA
j_call: TRBJ2-3
v_call: TRBV4-1
d_call: TRBD2
cdr3_aa: CASSLENSGSPDTQYF
cdr3_nt: TGCGCCAGCAGCCTAGAAAATAGCGGGAGCCCAGATACGCAGTATTTT

clone_size: NA
j_call: TRBJ1-1
v_call: TRBV28
d_call: NA
cdr3_aa: CASSLTGRSTEAFF
cdr3_nt: TGTGCCAGCAGCTTGACAGGTCGGAGCACTGAAGCTTTCTTT

clone_size: NA
j_call: TRBJ1-5
v_call: TRBV7-9
d_call: NA
cdr3_aa: CASSLGARQPQHF
cdr3_nt: TGTGCCAGCAGCTTGGGGGCTCGTCAGCCCCAGCATTTT

clone_size: NA
j_call: TRBJ2-3
v_call: TRBV6-1
d_call: TRBD2
cdr3_aa: CASSERTSGGITDTQYF
cdr3_nt: TGTGCCAGCAGTGAACGGACTAGCGGGGGGATCACAGATACGCAGTATTTT

clone_size: NA
j_call: TRBJ2-4
v_call: TRBV7-3
d_call: NA
cdr3_aa: CASSSILGPKNIQYF
cdr3_nt: TGTGCCAGCAGCTCCATACTAGGCCCCAAAAACATTCAGTACTTC

clone_size: NA
j_call: TRBJ2-1
v_call: TRBV11-1
d_call: NA
cdr3_aa: CASSLSAGSYNEQFF
cdr3_nt: TGTGCCAGCAGCTTGTCCGCCGGCTCCTACAATGAGCAGTTCTTC

clone_size: NA
j_call: TRBJ2-1
v_call: TRBV6-6
d_call: NA
cdr3_aa: CASTGQYNEQFF
cdr3_nt: TGTGCCAGCACCGGACAGTACAATGAGCAGTTCTTC

clone_size: NA
j_call: TRBJ1-2
v_call: TRBV14
d_call: NA
cdr3_aa: CASSRGLGANYGYTF
cdr3_nt: TGTGCCAGCAGCCGCGGACTGGGAGCTAACTATGGCTACACCTTC

clone_size: NA
j_call: TRBJ2-1
v_call: TRBV5-4
d_call: NA
cdr3_aa: CASSFGLNEQFF
cdr3_nt: TGTGCCAGCAGCTTCGGTCTCAATGAGCAGTTCTTC